These 8 T cell receptor beta chains came from one sample sequenced in a study of graft-versus-host responses after intestinal transplantation. The graft tissue was processed, and this released both intraepithelial and lamina propria lymphocytes. TCRdb's table, derived via immunoSEQ multiplex PCR, lists solely in-frame clones and lacks some. Of almost 30,000 clones listed, approximately 80% are singletons. The starting material was ileum tissue, obtained 98 days after intestinal transplantation. These receptors all stem from a human patient who received an intestinal transplant, so some T cells may come from the graft donor.

The gene calls are TRBV5-4 and TRBJ2-6; 9 nucleotides agree with TRBD2. After removal of 7 bases from V and 4 bases from J, the junction contained 3 bases not matched to a gene. The V gene's germline CDR1 is SGHNT and CDR2 YYREEE (reference sequence). The CDR3 sequence is 14 residues long. The CDR3 loop reads CASQRGAGANVLTF. CDR3 nucleotide sequence: TGTGCCAGCCAGCGGGGGGCCGGGGCCAACGTCCTGACTTTC.

V and J are TRBV4-2 and TRBJ2-5, with D hard to call. Trimming took off 3 bases at V and 1 base at J, with 18 bases between the two ends. CDR1 LGHNA and CDR2 YNFKEQ come from the germline V gene. The CDR3 extends over 17 amino acids. The CDR3 is CASSHLRPGSPQETQYF. Written as DNA, the CDR3 is TGTGCCAGCAGCCACCTAAGACCGGGCAGCCCCCAAGAGACCCAGTACTTC.

The chain has TRBV18 and TRBJ1-5; TRBD1 is a possible D gene (5 bases). The CDR3 has 16 amino acids. Trimming removed 0 bases at V and 6 bases at J, with 15 bases between. The germline V gene has CDR1 KGHSH and CDR2 LQKENI. This CDR3 is CASSPPYRRFGQPQHF. The CDR3 DNA reads TGTGCCAGCTCACCACCGTACAGGCGTTTCGGTCAGCCCCAGCATTTT.

The sample holds a few counts of this clone. The chain carries TRBV6-5 and TRBJ2-7, with D maybe TRBD1 (7 bases). Trimming left V 2 bases short and J 3 bases short, with 11 bases between. Germline V gene data show CDR1 as MNHEY and CDR2 as SVGAGI. The CDR3 runs to 14 residues. The chain's CDR3 is CASSYGQGGYEQYF. In DNA form, the CDR3 reads TGTGCCAGCAGTTACGGGCAGGGGGGCTACGAGCAGTACTTC.

This chain connects TRBV6-1 to TRBJ2-3; D remains unclear. The CDR3 contains 15 residues. The V end was cut by 7 bases, the J end by 2 bases, with 16 bases between. The germline gives CDR1 MNHNS, CDR2 SASEGT. The CDR3 spells CASTFTGPHTDTQYF. For the CDR3, the DNA is TGTGCCAGCACATTCACCGGGCCGCACACAGATACGCAGTATTTT.

This chain joins TRBV11-2 and TRBJ1-6; D might be TRBD1 (6 bases). Germline V gene data show CDR1 as SGHAT and CDR2 as FQNNGV. Trimming pared 6 bases from V and 0 bases from J, leaving 12 bases between. This CDR3 comprises 16 residues. In nucleotides, the CDR3 is TGTGCCAGCAGGACCGGGACAAGCTCCTATAATTCACCCCTCCACTTT. Translating it yields CASRTGTSSYNSPLHF.

This chain links TRBV9 with TRBJ2-1; TRBD2 matches at 8 bases. Per germline, CDR1 SGDLS and CDR2 YYNGEE. The CDR3 sequence is 14 residues long. Trimming at V came to 2 bases and at J to 8 bases, leaving 6 bases not matched to a gene. CDR3 region: CASSVGTSAYEQFF. DNA of the CDR3: TGTGCCAGCAGCGTCGGGACTAGTGCCTATGAGCAGTTCTTC.

V and J are TRBV7-9 and TRBJ1-4, with D tentatively TRBD1 (6 bases). V was pared by 5 bases and J by 5 bases, with 15 bases between. Germline V lookup: CDR1 SEHNR, CDR2 FQNEAQ (reference sequence). This CDR3 contains 15 residues. CDR3 sequence reads: CASSGRTASNEKLFF. DNA of the CDR3: TGTGCCAGCAGCGGGCGGACAGCGTCGAATGAAAAACTGTTTTTT.